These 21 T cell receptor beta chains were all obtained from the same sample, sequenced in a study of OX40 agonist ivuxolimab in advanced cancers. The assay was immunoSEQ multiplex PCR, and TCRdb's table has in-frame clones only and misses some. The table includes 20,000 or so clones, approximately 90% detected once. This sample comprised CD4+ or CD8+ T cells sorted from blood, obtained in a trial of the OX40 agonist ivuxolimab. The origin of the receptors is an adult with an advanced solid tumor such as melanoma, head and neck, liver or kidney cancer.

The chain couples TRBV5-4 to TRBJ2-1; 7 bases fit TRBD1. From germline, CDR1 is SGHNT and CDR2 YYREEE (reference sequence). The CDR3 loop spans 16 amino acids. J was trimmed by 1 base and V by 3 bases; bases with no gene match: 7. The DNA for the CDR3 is TGTGCCAGCAGCTCGACAGGGTTGGGGTCCTACAATGAGCAGTTCTTC. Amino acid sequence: CASSSTGLGSYNEQFF.

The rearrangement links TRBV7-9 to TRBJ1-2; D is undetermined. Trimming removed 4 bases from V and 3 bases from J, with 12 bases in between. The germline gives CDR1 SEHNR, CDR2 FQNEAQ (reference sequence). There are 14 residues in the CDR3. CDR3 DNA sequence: TGTGCCAGCAGCTACCAGGACGGCTACTATGGCTACACCTTC. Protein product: CASSYQDGYYGYTF.

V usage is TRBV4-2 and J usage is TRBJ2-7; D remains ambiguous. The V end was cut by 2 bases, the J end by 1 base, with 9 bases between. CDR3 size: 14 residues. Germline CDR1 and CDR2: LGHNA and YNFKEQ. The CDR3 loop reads CASSQPTVSYEQYF. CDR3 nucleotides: TGTGCCAGCAGCCAACCGACTGTTTCCTACGAGCAGTACTTC.

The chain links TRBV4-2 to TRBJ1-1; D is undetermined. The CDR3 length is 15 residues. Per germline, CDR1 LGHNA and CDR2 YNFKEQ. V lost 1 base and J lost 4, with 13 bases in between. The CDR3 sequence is CASSQADQASTEAFF. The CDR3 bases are TGTGCCAGCAGCCAAGCCGACCAGGCCTCCACTGAAGCTTTCTTT.

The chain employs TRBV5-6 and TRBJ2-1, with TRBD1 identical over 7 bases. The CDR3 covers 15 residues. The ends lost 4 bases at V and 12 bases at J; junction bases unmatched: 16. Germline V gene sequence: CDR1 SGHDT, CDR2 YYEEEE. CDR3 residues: CASSLTMTGPKGQFF. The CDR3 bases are TGTGCCAGCAGCCTGACGATGACAGGGCCGAAGGGGCAGTTCTTC.

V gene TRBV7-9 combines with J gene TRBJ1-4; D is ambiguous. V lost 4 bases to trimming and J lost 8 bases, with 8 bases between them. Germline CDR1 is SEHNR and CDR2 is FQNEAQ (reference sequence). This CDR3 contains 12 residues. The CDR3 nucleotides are TGTGCCAGCAGCTGGCGGCGAGAAAAACTGTTTTTT. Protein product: CASSWRREKLFF.

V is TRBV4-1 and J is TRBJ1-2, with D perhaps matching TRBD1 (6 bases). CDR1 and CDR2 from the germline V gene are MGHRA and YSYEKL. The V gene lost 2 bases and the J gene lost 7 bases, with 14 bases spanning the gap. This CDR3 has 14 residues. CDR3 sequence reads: CASSQLHSGVGYTF. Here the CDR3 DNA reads TGCGCCAGCAGCCAACTCCACTCAGGGGTTGGCTACACCTTC.

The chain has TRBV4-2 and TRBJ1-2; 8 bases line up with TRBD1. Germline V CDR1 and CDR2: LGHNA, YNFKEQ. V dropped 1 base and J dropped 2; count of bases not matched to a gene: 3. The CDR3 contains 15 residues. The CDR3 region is CASSQGTGGNYGYTF. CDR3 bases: TGTGCCAGCAGCCAAGGAACAGGGGGGAACTATGGCTACACCTTC.

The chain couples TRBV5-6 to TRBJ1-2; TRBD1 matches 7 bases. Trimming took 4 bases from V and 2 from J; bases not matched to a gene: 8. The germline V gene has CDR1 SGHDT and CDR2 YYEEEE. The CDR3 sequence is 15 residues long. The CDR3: CASSPETGWNYGYTF. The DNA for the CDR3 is TGTGCCAGCAGCCCAGAGACAGGGTGGAACTATGGCTACACCTTC.

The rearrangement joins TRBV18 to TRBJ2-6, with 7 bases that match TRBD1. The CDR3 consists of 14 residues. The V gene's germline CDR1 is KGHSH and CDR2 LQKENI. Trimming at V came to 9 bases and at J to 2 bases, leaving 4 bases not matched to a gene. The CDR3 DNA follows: TGTGCCAGTCAAACAGGGGCTGGGGCCAACGTCCTGACTTTC. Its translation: CASQTGAGANVLTF. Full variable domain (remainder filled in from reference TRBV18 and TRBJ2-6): NAGVMQNPRHLVRRRGQEARLRCSPMKGHSHVYWYRQLPEEGLKFMVYLQKENIIDESGMPKERFSAEFPKEGPSILRIQQVVRGDSAAYFCASQTGAGANVLTFGAGSRLTVL.

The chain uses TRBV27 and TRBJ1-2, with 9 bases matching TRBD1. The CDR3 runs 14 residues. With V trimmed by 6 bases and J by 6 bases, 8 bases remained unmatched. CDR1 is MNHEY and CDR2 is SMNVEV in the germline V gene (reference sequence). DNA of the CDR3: TGTGCCAGCAGCACAGGGGGCTTGAAGAATGGCTACACCTTC. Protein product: CASSTGGLKNGYTF.

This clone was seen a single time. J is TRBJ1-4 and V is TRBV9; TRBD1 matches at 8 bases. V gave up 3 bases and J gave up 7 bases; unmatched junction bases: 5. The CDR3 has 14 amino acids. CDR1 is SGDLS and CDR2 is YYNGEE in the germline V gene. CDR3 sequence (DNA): TGTGCCAGCAGCGCCGGACAGGGAAGTGAAAAACTGTTTTTT. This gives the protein CASSAGQGSEKLFF.

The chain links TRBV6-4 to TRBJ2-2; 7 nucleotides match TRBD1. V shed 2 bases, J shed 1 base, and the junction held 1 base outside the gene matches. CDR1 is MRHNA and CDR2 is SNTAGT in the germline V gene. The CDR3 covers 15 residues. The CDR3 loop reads CASSDQGENTGELFF. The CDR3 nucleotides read TGTGCCAGCAGTGACCAGGGGGAGAACACCGGGGAGCTGTTTTTT.

CDR3 nucleotide sequence: TGTGCCAGTAGTAAAAGGAGGCTAGGGAACAATGAGCAGTTCTTC. Protein sequence: CASSKRRLGNNEQFF. The genes are TRBV19 and TRBJ2-1; possible D gene TRBD2, 5 bases. The CDR3 length is 15 residues. The germline V gene has CDR1 LNHDA and CDR2 SQIVND (reference sequence). Trimming shortened V by 4 bases and J by 5 bases, and 15 bases separated the two germline ends.

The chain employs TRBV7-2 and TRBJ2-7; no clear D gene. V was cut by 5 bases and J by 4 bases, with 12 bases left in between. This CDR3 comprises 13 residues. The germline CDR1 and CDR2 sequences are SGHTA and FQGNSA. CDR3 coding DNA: TGTGCCAGCAGCCCCTCATCACCATACGAGCAGTACTTC. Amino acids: CASSPSSPYEQYF. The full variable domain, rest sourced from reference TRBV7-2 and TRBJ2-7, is GAGVSQSPSNKVTEKGKDVELRCDPISGHTALYWYRQSLGQGLEFLIYFQGNSAPDKSGLPSDRFSAERTGGSVSTLTIQRTQQEDSAVYLCASSPSSPYEQYFGPGTRLTVT.

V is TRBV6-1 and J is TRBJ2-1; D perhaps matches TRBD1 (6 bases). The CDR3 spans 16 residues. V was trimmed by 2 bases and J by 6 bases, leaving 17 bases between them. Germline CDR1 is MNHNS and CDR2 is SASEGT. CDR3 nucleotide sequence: TGTGCCAGCAGTGAACGGCTTTTAACAGGGCGCAATGAGCAGTTCTTC. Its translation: CASSERLLTGRNEQFF.

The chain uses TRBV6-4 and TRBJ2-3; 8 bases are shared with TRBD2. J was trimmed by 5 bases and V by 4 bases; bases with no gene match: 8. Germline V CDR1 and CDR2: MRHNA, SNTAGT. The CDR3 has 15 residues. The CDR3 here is CASSAVAGSGDTQYF. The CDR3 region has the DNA TGTGCCAGCAGTGCCGTAGCGGGGTCGGGAGATACGCAGTATTTT.

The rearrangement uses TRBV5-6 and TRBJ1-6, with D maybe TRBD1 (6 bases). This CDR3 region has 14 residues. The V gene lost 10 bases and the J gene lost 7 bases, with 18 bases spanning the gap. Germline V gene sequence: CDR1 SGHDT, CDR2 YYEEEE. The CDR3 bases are TGTGCCTCCAGTTGGGGGGGGGCGAATTCACCCCTCCACTTT. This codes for CASSWGGANSPLHF.

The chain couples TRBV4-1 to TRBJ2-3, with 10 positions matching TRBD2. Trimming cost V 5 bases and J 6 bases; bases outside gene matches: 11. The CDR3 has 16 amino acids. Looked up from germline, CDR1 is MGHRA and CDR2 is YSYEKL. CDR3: CASSLRAGGLRDTQYF. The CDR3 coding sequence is TGCGCCAGCAGCTTACGAGCGGGGGGGCTTAGGGATACGCAGTATTTT.

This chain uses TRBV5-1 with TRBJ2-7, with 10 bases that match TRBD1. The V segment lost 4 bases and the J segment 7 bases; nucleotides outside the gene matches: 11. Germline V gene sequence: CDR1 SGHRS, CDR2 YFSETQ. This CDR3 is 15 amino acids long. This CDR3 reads CASSLRDRGEGEQYF. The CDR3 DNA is TGCGCCAGCAGCCTCCGGGACAGGGGTGAAGGTGAGCAGTACTTC.

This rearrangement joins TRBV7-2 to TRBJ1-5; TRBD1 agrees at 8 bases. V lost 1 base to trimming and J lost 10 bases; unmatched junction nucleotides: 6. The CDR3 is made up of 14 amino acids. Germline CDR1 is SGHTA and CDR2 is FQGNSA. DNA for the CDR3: TGTGCCAGCAGCTTAGTGTCGCAGGGGGCTCCCCAGCATTTT. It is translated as CASSLVSQGAPQHF.